This TCR beta chain was identified in a study of CXCR3-negative and CXCR3-positive naive CD8 T cells. In preparing the TRB cDNA libraries, 5' RACE with UMI labels was used. From its re-call of the 5' RACE reads, TCRdb lists each CDR3 protein once, without DNA. The listing contains tens of thousands of distinct CDR3 sequences. The CDR3 runs to 15 residues. Per germline, CDR1 SQVTM and CDR2 ANQGSEA. This chain connects TRBV29-1 to TRBJ2-1; TCRdb lists TRBD2, though no DNA is available to test this call. Sequencing input: memory CD8+ T cells from blood. This TCR derives from a human donor in good health. Some clones in this sample may be carry-over from other donors' samples. This CDR3 is CSVEGGTSLRAEQFF.